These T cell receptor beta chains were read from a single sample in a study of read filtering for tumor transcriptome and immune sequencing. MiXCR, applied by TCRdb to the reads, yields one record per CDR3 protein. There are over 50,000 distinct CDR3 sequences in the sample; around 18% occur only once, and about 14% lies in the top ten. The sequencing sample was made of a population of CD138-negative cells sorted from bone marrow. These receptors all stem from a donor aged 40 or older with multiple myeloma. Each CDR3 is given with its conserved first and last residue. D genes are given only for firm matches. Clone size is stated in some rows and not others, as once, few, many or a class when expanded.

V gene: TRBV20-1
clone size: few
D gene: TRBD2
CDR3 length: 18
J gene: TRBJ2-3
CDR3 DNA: TGCAGTGCTAGAGATGACATAACTAGCGGGAGGGCCAAGGATACGCAGTATTTT
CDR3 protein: CSARDDITSGRAKDTQYF

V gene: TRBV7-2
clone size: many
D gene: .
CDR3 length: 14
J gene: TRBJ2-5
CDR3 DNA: TGTGCCAGCAGCTTGGGGGGTACGTCTGAGACCCAGTACTTC
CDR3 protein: CASSLGGTSETQYF

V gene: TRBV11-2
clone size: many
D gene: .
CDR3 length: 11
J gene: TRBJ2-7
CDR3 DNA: TGTGCCAGCAGCACCCCCGGGGAGCAGTACTTC
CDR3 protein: CASSTPGEQYF

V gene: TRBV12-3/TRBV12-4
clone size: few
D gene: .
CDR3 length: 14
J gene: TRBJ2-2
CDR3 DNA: TGTGCCAGCTTTCGGGGTGCGAACACCGGGGAGCTGTTTTTT
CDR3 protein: CASFRGANTGELFF

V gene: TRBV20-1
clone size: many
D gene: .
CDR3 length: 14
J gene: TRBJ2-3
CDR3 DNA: TGCAGTGTTCCGGGACTCCATTCCACAGATACGCAGTATTTT
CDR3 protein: CSVPGLHSTDTQYF

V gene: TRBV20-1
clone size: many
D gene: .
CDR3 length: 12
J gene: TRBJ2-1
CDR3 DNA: TGCAGTGCTACTCCAGACCCCTATGAGCAGTTCTTC
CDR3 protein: CSATPDPYEQFF

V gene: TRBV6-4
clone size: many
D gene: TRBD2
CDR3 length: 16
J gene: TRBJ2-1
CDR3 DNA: TGTGCCAGCAGTGACCGTCACTTAGCGGGGGACAATGAGCAGTTCTTC
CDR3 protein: CASSDRHLAGDNEQFF

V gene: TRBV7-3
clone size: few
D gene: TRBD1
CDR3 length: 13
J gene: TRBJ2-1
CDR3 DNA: TGTGCCAGCAGCCCCGGACAGGGCGGTGAGCAGTTCTTC
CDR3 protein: CASSPGQGGEQFF

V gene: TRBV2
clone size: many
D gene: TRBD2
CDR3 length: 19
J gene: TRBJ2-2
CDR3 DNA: TGTGCCAGCAGCCGTTTGACTAGCGGACCTGTTTATTCTGCCGGGGAGCTGTTTTTT
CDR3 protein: CASSRLTSGPVYSAGELFF

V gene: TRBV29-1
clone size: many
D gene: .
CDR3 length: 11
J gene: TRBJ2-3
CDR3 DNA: TGCAGCGTTGGGGCAGGGGATACGCAGTATTTT
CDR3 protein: CSVGAGDTQYF

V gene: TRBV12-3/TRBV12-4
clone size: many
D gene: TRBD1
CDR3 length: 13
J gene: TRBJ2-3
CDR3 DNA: TGTGCCAGTAGACAGGGGGTCACAGATACGCAGTATTTT
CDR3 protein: CASRQGVTDTQYF

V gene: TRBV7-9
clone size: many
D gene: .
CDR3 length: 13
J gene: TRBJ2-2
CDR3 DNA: TGTGCCAGCAGCTTGGAGGAAACCGGGGAGCTGTTTTTT
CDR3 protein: CASSLEETGELFF

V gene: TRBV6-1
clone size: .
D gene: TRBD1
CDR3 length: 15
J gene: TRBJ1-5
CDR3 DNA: TGTGCCAGCAGTGAGAGGACAGGGGGAAATCAGCCCCAGCATTTT
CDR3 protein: CASSERTGGNQPQHF

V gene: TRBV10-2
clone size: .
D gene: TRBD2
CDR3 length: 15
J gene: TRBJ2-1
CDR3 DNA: TGCGCCAGCAGTGTAGGTAGCGGGGGGGCAGATGAGCAGTTCTTC
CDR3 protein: CASSVGSGGADEQFF

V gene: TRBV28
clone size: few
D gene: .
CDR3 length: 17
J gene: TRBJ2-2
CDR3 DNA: TGTGCCAGCACCCATGGCCCCCAGGGCGGAAACACCGGGGAGCTGTTTTTT
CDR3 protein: CASTHGPQGGNTGELFF

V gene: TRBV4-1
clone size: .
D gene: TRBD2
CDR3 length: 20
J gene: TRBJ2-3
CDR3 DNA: TGCGCCAGCAGCCAAGATCCGGGCGGGAGGGGTAGCATTGTGACAGATACGCAGTATTTT
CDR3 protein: CASSQDPGGRGSIVTDTQYF

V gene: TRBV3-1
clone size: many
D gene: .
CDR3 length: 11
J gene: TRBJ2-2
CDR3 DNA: TGTGCCACCGCGGGATCCGGGGAGCTGTTTTTT
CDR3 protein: CATAGSGELFF

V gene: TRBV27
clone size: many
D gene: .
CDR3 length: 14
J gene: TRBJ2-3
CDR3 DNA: TGTGCCAGCAGTCCCACCGACTACACAGATACGCAGTATTTT
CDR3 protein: CASSPTDYTDTQYF

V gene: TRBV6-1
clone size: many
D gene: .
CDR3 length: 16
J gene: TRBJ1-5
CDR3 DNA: TGTGCCAGCAGTGCGCCTCCGGAGAATAGCAATCAGCCCCAGCATTTT
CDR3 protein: CASSAPPENSNQPQHF

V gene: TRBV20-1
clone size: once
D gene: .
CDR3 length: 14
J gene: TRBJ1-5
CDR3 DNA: TGCAGTGCTGTACCTCAGGGGATCGGGCAGCCCCAGCATTTT
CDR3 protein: CSAVPQGIGQPQHF

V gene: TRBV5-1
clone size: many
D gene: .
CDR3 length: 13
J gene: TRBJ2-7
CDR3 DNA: TGCGCCACCCGAGTGGGGGCGGACTACGAGCAGTACTTC
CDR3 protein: CATRVGADYEQYF

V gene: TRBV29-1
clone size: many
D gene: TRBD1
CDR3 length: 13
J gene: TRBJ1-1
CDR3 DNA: TGCAGCGTTGGTTACCAGGGGGGGACTGAAGCTTTCTTT
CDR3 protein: CSVGYQGGTEAFF

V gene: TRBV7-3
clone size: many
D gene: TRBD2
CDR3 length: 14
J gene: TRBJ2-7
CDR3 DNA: TGTGCCAGCAGCATAGCGGGAGGGGCCTACGAGCAGTACTTC
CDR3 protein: CASSIAGGAYEQYF

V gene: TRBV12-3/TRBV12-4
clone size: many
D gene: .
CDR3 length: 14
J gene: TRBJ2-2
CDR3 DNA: TGTGCCAGCAGCGCAGGTGTGGGGACCGGGGAGCTGTTTTTT
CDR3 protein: CASSAGVGTGELFF

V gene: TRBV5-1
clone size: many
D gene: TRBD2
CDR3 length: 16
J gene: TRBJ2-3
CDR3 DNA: TGCGCCAGCAGCGGTGGCATAGCGGGAGGGCCGGGTACGCAGTATTTT
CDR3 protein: CASSGGIAGGPGTQYF

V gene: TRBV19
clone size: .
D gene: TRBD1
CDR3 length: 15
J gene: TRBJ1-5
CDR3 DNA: TGTGCCAGTAGTAGCACCGGGACAGGGGATCAGCCCCAGCATTTT
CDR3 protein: CASSSTGTGDQPQHF

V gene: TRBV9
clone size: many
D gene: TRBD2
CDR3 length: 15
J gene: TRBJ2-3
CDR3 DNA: TGTGCCAGCAGCGCAGGTAGCGGGGGCACAGATACGCAGTATTTT
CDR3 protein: CASSAGSGGTDTQYF

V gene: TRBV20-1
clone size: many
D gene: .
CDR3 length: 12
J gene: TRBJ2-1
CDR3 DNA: TGCAGTGGGGACATTAGCTACAATGAGCAGTTCTTC
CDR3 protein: CSGDISYNEQFF

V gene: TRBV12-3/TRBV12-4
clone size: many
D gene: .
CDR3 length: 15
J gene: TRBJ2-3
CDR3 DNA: TGTGCCAGCAGGGCTCGGGGCTCCGGCACAGATACGCAGTATTTT
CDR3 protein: CASRARGSGTDTQYF

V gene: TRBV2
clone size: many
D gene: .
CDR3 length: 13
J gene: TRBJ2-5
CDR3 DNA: TGTGCCAGCAGTGAAATAGCTAAAGAGACCCAGTACTTC
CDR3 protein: CASSEIAKETQYF

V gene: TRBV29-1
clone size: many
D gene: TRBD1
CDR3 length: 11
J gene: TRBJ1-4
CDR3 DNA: TGCAGCGTTAGGACAGGGTTTGGGCTGTTTTTT
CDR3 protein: CSVRTGFGLFF

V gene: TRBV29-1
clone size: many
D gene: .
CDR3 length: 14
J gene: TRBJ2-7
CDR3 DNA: TGCAGCGTTGTTGGGGGACCCGGCTTTGTAGAGCAGTACTTC
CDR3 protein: CSVVGGPGFVEQYF

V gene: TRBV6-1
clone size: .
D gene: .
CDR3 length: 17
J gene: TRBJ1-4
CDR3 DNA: TGTGCCAGCAGTGGGGACCGAGGCTTTGCAACCAATGAAAAACTGTTTTTT
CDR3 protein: CASSGDRGFATNEKLFF

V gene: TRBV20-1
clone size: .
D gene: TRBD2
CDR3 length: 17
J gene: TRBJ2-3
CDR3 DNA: TGCAGTGCTAGTGAAGCGGGAGGGCCAATATGGACAGATACGCAGTATTTT
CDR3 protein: CSASEAGGPIWTDTQYF

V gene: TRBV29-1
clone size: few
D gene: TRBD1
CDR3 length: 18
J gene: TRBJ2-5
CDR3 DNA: TGCAGCGTTGAATCCCCAGGGGGCGTAACCACAGCTACCCGGCCCCAGTACTTC
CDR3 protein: CSVESPGGVTTATRPQYF

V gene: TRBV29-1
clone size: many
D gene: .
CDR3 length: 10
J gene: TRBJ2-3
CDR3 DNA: TGCAGCGTTGACGTGGATACGCAGTATTTT
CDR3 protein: CSVDVDTQYF

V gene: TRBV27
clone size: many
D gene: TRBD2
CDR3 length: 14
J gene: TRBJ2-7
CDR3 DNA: TGTGCCAGCAGTACTAGCGGGGGAGATTACGAGCAGTACTTC
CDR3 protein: CASSTSGGDYEQYF

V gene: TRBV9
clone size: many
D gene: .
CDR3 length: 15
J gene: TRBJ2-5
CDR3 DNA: TGTGCCAGCAGCGTAGAGGGGGGGCCCTTGGAGACCCAGTACTTC
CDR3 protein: CASSVEGGPLETQYF

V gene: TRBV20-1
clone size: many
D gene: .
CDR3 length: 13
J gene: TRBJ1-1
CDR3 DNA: TGCAGTGCTAGAGAATCTGGGAGGACTGAAGCTTTCTTT
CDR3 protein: CSARESGRTEAFF

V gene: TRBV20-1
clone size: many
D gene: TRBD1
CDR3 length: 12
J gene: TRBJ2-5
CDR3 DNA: TGCAGTGCTCGGACAGGGTCGGAGACCCAGTACTTC
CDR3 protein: CSARTGSETQYF

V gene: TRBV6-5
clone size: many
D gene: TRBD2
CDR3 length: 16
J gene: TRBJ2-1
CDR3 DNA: TGTGCCAGCAGTTACACCCCGGGACTAGCGGGTAATGAGCAGTTCTTC
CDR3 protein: CASSYTPGLAGNEQFF

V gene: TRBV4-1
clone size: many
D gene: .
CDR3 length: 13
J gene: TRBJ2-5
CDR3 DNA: TGCGCCAGCAGCCAGACTAGGTCAGAGACCCAGTACTTC
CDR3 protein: CASSQTRSETQYF

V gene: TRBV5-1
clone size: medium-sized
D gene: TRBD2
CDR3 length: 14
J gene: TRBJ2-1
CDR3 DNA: TGCGCCAGCAGCCTAGGCGGGGGGCTCAATGAGCAGTTCTTC
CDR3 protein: CASSLGGGLNEQFF

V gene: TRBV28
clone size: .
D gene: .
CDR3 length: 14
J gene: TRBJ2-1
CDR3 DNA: TGTGCCAGCAGTTTATCTGGGGAAAGGGGTAAGCAGTTCTTC
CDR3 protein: CASSLSGERGKQFF

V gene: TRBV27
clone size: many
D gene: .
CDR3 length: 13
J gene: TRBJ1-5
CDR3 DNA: TGTGCCAGCACATTAAGGCCGAATCAGCCCCAGCATTTT
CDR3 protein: CASTLRPNQPQHF

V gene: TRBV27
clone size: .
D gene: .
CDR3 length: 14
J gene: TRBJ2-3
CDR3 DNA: TGTGCCAGCAGTTTGGGAGCGCGCGCAGATACGCAGTATTTT
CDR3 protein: CASSLGARADTQYF

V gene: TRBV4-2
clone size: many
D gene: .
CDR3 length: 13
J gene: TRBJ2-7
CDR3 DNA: TGTGCCAGCAGCCAAGTTGGCAATTACGAGCAGTACTTC
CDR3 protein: CASSQVGNYEQYF

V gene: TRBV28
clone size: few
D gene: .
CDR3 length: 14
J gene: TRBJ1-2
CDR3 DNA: TGTGCCAGCAATAGACAGCCAGCTAACTATGGCTACACCTTC
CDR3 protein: CASNRQPANYGYTF

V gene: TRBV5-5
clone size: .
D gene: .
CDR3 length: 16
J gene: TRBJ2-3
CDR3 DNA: TGTGCCAGCAGCCCGTTTGGTTCAGGGGGCACAGATACGCAGTATTTT
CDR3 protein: CASSPFGSGGTDTQYF

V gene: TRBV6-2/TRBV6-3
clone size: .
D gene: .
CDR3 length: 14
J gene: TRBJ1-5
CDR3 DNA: TGTGCCAGCAGACTTACAGGGTCGGAGCAGCCCCAGCATTTT
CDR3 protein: CASRLTGSEQPQHF

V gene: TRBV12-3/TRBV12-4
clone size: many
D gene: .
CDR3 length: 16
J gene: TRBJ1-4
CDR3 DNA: TGTGCCAGCAGTCTGGGCCAGGGAGGAACTAATGAAAAACTGTTTTTT
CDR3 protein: CASSLGQGGTNEKLFF

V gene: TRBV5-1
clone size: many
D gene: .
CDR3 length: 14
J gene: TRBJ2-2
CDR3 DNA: TGCGCCAGCAGCTTAGACGGGGACACCGGGGAGCTGTTTTTT
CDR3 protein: CASSLDGDTGELFF

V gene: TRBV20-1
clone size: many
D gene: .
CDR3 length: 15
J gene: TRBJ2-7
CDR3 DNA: TGCAGTGCTAGAGATCAAATGACCAGGTTTCTCGAGCAGTACTTC
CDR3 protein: CSARDQMTRFLEQYF

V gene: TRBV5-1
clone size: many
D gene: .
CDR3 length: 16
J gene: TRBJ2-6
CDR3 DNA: TGCGCCAGCAGCTCCCAAGGGGACTCTGGGGCCAACGTCCTGACTTTC
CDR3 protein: CASSSQGDSGANVLTF

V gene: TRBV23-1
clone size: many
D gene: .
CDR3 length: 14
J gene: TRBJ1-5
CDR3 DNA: TGCGCCAGCAGTCACCGGGAGGACAATCAGCCCCAGCATTTT
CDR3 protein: CASSHREDNQPQHF